Listed here is a single TCR beta chain. Its antigen is still unknown. The data belong to a study of cytomegalovirus exposure and HLA in healthy donors. The study's findings and limits: The Asian-associated ancestry cluster reportedly had fewer N-insertions than the approximately 700-donor mean in a later analysis. Follow-up analysis later connected one missense variant in DCLRE1C with trimming of TCR beta V- and J-genes.

Primers included in the PCR were 60 Vbeta and 13 Jbeta primers. Original processing notes: In a later analysis, the count reached 75 million to 90 million unique TCR beta chains, with 10 million to 14 million shared. The repertoire was sequenced with immunoSEQ multiplex PCR; TCRdb's copy has only in-frame clones and lacks some. D and trimming come from the DNA, and the V and J calls and clone size come from that table. There are approximately 97,000 clones in the sample; around four fifths occur only once, and approximately 4% lies in the top ten. The CDR3 is made up of 14 amino acids. Trimming removed 5 bases from V and 6 bases from J, with 16 bases in between. The germline V gene has CDR1 MNHEY and CDR2 SVGAGI.

The clonotype was recovered from a woman aged 40 to 50 in good health and CMV-seropositive. This chain links TRBV6-5 with TRBJ1-2; D not resolved. Material: PBMCs. CDR3 coding DNA: TGTGCCAGCAGTACGAGAACCCGAGCCAATGGCTACACCTTC. Translating gives CASSTRTRANGYTF.